The rows below give T cell receptor beta chains drawn from one sample of a study of CD8+ T cells in alopecia areata. Clones were read by immunoSEQ multiplex PCR, and TCRdb kept only the in-frame ones, dropping some. Among 65,000 to 100,000 clones listed, just over 50% were seen once. Sequenced: NKG2D-high CD8+ T cells sorted from blood. These receptors were collected from a human donor with alopecia areata. The conserved cysteine and the conserved F or W are not part of the CDR3 here. The listing skips clone size in some rows; elsewhere it reads once, few, many or a size class.

j_call: TRBJ2-1
clone_size: .
v_call: TRBV6-6
cdr3_aa: ATRSGGENEQF

j_call: TRBJ2-5
clone_size: few
v_call: TRBV29-1
cdr3_aa: SSVGVQETQY

j_call: TRBJ2-1
clone_size: .
v_call: TRBV28
cdr3_aa: ASSLYGDEQF

j_call: TRBJ2-7
clone_size: few
v_call: TRBV4-1
cdr3_aa: ASSQDRTYEQY

j_call: TRBJ2-1
clone_size: few
v_call: TRBV28
cdr3_aa: ASSSLSNEQF

j_call: TRBJ2-2
clone_size: once
v_call: TRBV27
cdr3_aa: AIQIAGELF

j_call: TRBJ2-1
clone_size: .
v_call: TRBV7-9
cdr3_aa: ASSKIAGLNEQF

j_call: TRBJ2-1
clone_size: few
v_call: TRBV28
cdr3_aa: ASSTQGNEQF

j_call: TRBJ1-1
clone_size: few
v_call: TRBV4-2
cdr3_aa: ASSQAGGGRGTEAF

j_call: TRBJ2-3
clone_size: .
v_call: TRBV5-1
cdr3_aa: ASSLAGTPTDTQY

j_call: TRBJ1-1
clone_size: .
v_call: TRBV25-1
cdr3_aa: ASRTGLTEAF

j_call: TRBJ1-1
clone_size: .
v_call: TRBV30
cdr3_aa: AGLSGRNTEAF

j_call: TRBJ2-3
clone_size: .
v_call: TRBV9
cdr3_aa: ASSVAGSGSTDTQY

j_call: TRBJ2-7
clone_size: .
v_call: TRBV27
cdr3_aa: ASAGTFPYEQY

j_call: TRBJ2-3
clone_size: .
v_call: TRBV13
cdr3_aa: ASSLGLAGRGTDTQY

j_call: TRBJ1-2
clone_size: .
v_call: TRBV27
cdr3_aa: ASRGAAYGYT

j_call: TRBJ2-1
clone_size: .
v_call: TRBV29-1
cdr3_aa: SVPRQGSSYNEQF

j_call: TRBJ1-1
clone_size: few
v_call: TRBV27
cdr3_aa: ASSSRQRMNTEAF

j_call: TRBJ2-5
clone_size: many
v_call: TRBV7-9
cdr3_aa: ASSLGTGKETQY

j_call: TRBJ2-7
clone_size: .
v_call: TRBV2
cdr3_aa: ASSTGTTYEQY

j_call: TRBJ2-6
clone_size: .
v_call: TRBV4-3
cdr3_aa: ASSQEVAGVFFGANVLT

j_call: TRBJ1-1
clone_size: .
v_call: TRBV25-1
cdr3_aa: ASSEVNVYLNTEAF

j_call: TRBJ2-7
clone_size: .
v_call: TRBV29-1
cdr3_aa: SAEIRDRVSYEQY

j_call: TRBJ2-2
clone_size: .
v_call: TRBV2
cdr3_aa: ASSDRRNTGELF